Listed here is a single T cell receptor beta chain. Its antigen is not identified. TCRdb reprocessed the 5' RACE reads and reports one entry per CDR3 protein, with no DNA. This repertoire includes approximately 380,000 distinct CDR3 sequences. The source of the sample is a study of monozygotic twins with inflammatory bowel disease. Broader study findings: Ultimately, a single strong signal or clonotype associated with IBD was not supported.

The CDR3 is 15 residues long. Germline CDR1 reads SEHNR; CDR2 reads FQNEAQ (reference sequence). Donors each contributed one blood sample measuring 2 to 3 ml. Total RNA was isolated from whole blood without T cell sorting. This clonotype originated in a human donor with ulcerative colitis or Crohn's disease, or a healthy co-twin of an affected twin (not recorded which). The specimen was blood. J is TRBJ2-7 and V is TRBV7-9; TCRdb's assignment of TRBD1 cannot be checked, as there is no DNA. CDR3 region: CASSLGGPSNYEQYF.